This TCR beta chain was profiled in a study of blood T cells in healthy people across ages. Together with a sample-barcoded 5' primer, a J-beta primer mix was included in a second PCR lasting about 6 to 11 cycles. TCRdb re-derived calls from the 5' RACE reads in MiXCR, one entry per CDR3 protein. Here the sample spans nearly 1 million distinct CDR3 sequences, approximately 50% being singletons. General study findings and limits: Estimates based on one million T cells were treated as lower bounds.

Isolation per sample recovered at least 6 million PBMCs. For this clonotype: The antigen is undetermined.

Material: blood. The TCR was taken from a woman aged 55-75 years in good health.

CDR3: CASSLYPMEDTQYF. The CDR3 nucleotides read TGTGCCAGCAGCCTGTATCCTATGGAAGATACGCAGTATTTT. The chain uses TRBV11-1 and TRBJ2-3; D gene unclear. The CDR3 totals 14 residues. Germline V gene sequence: CDR1 SGHAT, CDR2 FQDESV (reference sequence). The ends were cut back, 5 bases at V and 5 bases at J, with 14 bases in the middle.